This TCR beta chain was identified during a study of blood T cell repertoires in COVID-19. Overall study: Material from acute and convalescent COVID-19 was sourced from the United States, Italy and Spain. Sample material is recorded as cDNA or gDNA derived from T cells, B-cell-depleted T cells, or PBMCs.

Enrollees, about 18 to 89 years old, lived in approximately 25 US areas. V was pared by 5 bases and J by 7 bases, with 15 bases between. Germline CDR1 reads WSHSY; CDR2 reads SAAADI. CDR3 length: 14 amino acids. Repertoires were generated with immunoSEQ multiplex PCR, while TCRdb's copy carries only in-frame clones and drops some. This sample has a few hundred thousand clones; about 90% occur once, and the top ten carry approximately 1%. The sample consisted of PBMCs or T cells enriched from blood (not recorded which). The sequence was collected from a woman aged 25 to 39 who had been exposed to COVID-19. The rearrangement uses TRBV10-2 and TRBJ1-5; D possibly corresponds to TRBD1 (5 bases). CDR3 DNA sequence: TGCGCCAGCAGTCATGACAGCGGGGTACAGCCCCAGCATTTT. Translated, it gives CASSHDSGVQPQHF.